The TCR beta chain described here comes from a study of cytomegalovirus exposure and HLA in healthy donors. Study findings and constraints: Earlier analysis yielded a pattern in which most TCR beta V segments were productive about 90% or about 30% of the time.

Remarks on this clone: Its antigen is unknown.

It was with 60 Vbeta and 13 Jbeta primers that the PCR ran. Clones were sequenced by immunoSEQ multiplex PCR, and TCRdb holds only the in-frame ones, with some missing. The sample records 89,000 or so clones, around 72% being singletons. The CDR3 has 15 residues. V was cut by 6 bases and J by 6 bases, with 15 bases left in between. The germline V gene encodes CDR1 LGHNT and CDR2 FRNRAP. V is TRBV12-5 and J is TRBJ1-6; a possible D gene is TRBD1 (5 bases). The sequenced sample was PBMCs. The clonotype was recovered from a man between 18 and 35 years old in good health and CMV-seropositive. The DNA for the CDR3 is TGTGCTAGTGGACCCGAGAGACAGCGTAATTCACCCCTCCACTTT. As protein: CASGPERQRNSPLHF.